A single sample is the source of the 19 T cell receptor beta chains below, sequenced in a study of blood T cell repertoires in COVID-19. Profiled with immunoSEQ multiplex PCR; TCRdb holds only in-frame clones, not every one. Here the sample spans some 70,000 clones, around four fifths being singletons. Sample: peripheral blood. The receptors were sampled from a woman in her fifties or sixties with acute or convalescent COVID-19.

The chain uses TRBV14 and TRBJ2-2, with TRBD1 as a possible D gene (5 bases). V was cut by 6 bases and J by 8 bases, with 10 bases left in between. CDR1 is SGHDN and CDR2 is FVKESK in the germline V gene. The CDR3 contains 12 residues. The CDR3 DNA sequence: TGTGCCAGCAGTTGGGGCACTGGGGAGCTGTTTTTT. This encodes CASSWGTGELFF.

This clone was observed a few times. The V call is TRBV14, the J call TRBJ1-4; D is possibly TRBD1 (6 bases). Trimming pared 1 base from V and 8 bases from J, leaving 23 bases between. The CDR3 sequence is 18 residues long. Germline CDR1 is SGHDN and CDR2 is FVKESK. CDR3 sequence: CASSQGGQGLPSLEKLFF. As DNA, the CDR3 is TGTGCCAGCAGCCAAGGTGGGCAGGGGCTGCCCTCCCTGGAAAAACTGTTTTTT.

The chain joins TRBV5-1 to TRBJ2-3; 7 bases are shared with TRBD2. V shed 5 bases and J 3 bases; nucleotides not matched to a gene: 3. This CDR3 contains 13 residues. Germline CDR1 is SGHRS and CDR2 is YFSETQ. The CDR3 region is CASRAGSTDTQYF. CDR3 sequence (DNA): TGCGCCAGCAGAGCGGGGTCGACAGATACGCAGTATTTT.

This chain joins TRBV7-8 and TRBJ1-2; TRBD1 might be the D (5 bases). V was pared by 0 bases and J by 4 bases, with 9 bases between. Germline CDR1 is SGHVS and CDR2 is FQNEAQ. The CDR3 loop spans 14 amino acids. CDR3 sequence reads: CASSLAGGSYGYTF. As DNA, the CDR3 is TGTGCCAGCAGCTTAGCGGGGGGGAGCTATGGCTACACCTTC.

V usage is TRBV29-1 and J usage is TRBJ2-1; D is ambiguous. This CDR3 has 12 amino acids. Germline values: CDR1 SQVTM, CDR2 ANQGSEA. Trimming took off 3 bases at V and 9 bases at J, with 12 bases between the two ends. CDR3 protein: CSVDNNYGEQFF. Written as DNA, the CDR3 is TGCAGCGTTGATAATAACTACGGTGAGCAGTTCTTC.

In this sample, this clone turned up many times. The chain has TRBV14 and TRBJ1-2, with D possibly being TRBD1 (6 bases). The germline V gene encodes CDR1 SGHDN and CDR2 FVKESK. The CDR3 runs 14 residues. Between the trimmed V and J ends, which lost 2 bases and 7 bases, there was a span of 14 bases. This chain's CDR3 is CASSQSPTGSGYTF. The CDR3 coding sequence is TGTGCCAGCAGCCAATCCCCTACAGGGTCTGGCTACACCTTC.

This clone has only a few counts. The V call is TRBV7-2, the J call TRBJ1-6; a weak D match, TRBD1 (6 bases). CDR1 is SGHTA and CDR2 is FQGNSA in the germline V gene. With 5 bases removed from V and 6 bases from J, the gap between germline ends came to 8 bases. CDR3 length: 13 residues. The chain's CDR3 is CASSGQSNSPLHF. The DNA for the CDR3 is TGTGCCAGCAGCGGACAGAGTAATTCACCCCTCCACTTT.

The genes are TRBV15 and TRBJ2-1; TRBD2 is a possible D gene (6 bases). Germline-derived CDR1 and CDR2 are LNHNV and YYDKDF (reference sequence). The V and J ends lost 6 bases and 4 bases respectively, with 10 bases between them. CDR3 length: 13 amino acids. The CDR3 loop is CATREGIYNEQFF. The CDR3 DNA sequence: TGTGCCACCAGGGAGGGGATTTACAATGAGCAGTTCTTC.

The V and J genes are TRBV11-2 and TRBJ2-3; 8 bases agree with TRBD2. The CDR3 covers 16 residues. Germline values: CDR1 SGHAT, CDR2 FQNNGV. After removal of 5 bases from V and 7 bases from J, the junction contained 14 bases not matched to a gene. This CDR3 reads CASSPSAGGGGYTQYF. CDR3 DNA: TGTGCCAGCAGCCCTTCGGCGGGAGGTGGGGGGTATACGCAGTATTTT.

The DNA of the CDR3 is TGTGCCAGCAGTGAAGAGGTCCTTAGCGGGGGTTGGTCAGATACGCAGTATTTT. Translation gives CASSEEVLSGGWSDTQYF. This rearrangement joins TRBV2 to TRBJ2-3; 9 bases match TRBD2. Looked up from germline, CDR1 is SNHLY and CDR2 is FYNNEI. The J segment lost 4 bases and the V segment lost 1 base, leaving 12 bases of the junction unmatched. This CDR3 spans 18 amino acids.

In DNA form, the CDR3 reads TGTGCCATCAGTGAGTCCGGGACTAGCGGGACAGATACGCAGTATTTT. Translating it yields CAISESGTSGTDTQYF. The chain uses TRBV10-3 and TRBJ2-3, with 12 positions matching TRBD2. The J segment lost 3 bases and the V segment lost 0 bases, leaving 1 base of the junction unmatched. The CDR3 has 16 residues. Germline V gene lookup returns CDR1 ENHRY and CDR2 SYGVKD.

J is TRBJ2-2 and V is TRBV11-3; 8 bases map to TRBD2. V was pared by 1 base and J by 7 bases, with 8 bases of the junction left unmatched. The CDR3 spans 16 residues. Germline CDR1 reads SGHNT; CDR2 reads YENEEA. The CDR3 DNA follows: TGTGCCAGCAGCTTAGTAACGGGAGGGCTTAACGGGGAGCTGTTTTTT. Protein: CASSLVTGGLNGELFF.

CDR3 sequence: CASSVGGLRTDTQYF. CDR3 in DNA: TGTGCCAGCAGCGTAGGGGGACTTCGCACAGATACGCAGTATTTT. The chain carries TRBV9 and TRBJ2-3; D may be TRBD2 (6 bases). CDR1 is SGDLS, CDR2 YYNGEE, per germline. Trimming removed 0 bases from V and 1 base from J, with 9 bases in between. The CDR3 loop spans 15 amino acids.

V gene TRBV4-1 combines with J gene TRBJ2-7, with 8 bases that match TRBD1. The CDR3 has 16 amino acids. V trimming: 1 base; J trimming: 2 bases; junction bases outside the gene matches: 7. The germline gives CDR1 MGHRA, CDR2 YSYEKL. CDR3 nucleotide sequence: TGCGCCAGCAGCCAAGCCCCCGGGACAGGAGCCTACGAGCAGTACTTC. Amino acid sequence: CASSQAPGTGAYEQYF.

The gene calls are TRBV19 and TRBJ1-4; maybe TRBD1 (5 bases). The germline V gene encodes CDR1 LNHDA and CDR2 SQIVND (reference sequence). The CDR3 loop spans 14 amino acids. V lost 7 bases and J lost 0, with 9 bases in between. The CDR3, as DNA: TGTGCCAGTACGTGGACACCAACTAATGAAAAACTGTTTTTT. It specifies CASTWTPTNEKLFF. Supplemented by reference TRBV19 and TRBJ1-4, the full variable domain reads DGGITQSPKYLFRKEGQNVTLSCEQNLNHDAMYWYRQDPGQGLRLIYYSQIVNDFQKGDIAEGYSVSREKKESFPLTVTSAQKNPTAFYLCASTWTPTNEKLFFGSGTQLSVL.

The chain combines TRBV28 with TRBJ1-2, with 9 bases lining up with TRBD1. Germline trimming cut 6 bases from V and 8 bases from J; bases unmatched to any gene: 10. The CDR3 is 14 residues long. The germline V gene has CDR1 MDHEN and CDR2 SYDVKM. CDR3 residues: CASSPPGTGFGYTF. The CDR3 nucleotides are TGTGCCAGCAGCCCCCCCGGGACAGGGTTCGGCTACACCTTC.

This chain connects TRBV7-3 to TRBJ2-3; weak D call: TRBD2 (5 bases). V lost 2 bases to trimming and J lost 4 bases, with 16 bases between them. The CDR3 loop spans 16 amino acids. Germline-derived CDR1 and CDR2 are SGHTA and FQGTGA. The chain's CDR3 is CASSLVGSVLPDTQYF. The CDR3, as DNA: TGTGCCAGCAGCTTAGTCGGTAGCGTACTACCAGATACGCAGTATTTT. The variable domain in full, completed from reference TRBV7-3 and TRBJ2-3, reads GAGVSQTPSNKVTEKGKYVELRCDPISGHTALYWYRQSLGQGPEFLIYFQGTGAADDSGLPNDRFFAVRPEGSVSTLKIQRTERGDSAVYLCASSLVGSVLPDTQYFGPGTRLTVL.

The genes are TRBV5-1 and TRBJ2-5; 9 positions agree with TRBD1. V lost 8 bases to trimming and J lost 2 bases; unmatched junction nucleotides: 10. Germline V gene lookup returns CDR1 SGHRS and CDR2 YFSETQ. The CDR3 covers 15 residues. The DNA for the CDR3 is TGCGCCAGTATCACAGGGGACAGGGATCAAGAGACCCAGTACTTC. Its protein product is CASITGDRDQETQYF.

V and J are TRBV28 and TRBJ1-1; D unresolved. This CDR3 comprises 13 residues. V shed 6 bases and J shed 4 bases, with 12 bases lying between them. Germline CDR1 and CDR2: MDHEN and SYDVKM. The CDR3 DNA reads TGTGCCAGCAGCTTCTCTGCGGGCACTGAAGCTTTCTTT. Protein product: CASSFSAGTEAFF.